The T cell receptor (beta chain) under discussion was sequenced for a study of shared clonotypes between healthy human individuals. V gave up 4 bases and J gave up 4 bases, with 7 bases separating them. Per the germline V gene, CDR1 is MNHNS and CDR2 is SASEGT. This CDR3 has 12 residues. Naive CD8 cells, CD45RO-negative and positively selected for CCR7, excluded terminally differentiated effector memory CD45RA+ cells. The data were produced by immunoSEQ multiplex PCR, yet TCRdb's version contains in-frame clones alone and is incomplete. The sample shows under 850,000 clones, 85% to 95% of them seen only once.

What was sequenced was naive CD8+ T cells sorted from blood. The chain has TRBV6-1 and TRBJ1-1; D is ambiguous. The clonotype comes from a man aged 25-45 years in good health. CDR3 amino acids: CASSAGGTEAFF. DNA for the CDR3: TGTGCCAGCAGTGCAGGTGGCACTGAAGCTTTCTTT.